This is a list of T cell receptor beta chains from one sample in a study of blood T cell repertoires in COVID-19. Only in-frame clones appear in the TCRdb table, and some are missing; sequencing was by immunoSEQ multiplex PCR. Seen here are 200,000 to 250,000 clones, more than 65% observed once, and the top ten hold roughly 8.7%. Sequencing was performed on peripheral blood. The receptors here all came from a man between 50 and 59 years old with active or convalescent COVID-19. Each CDR3 is given with its conserved first and last residue. D genes are given only for firm matches. Size is omitted from some rows. Given values are once, few, many or a class for expanded clones.

clone size	J gene	D gene	V gene	CDR3 DNA	CDR3 protein
NA	TRBJ2-1	TRBD1	TRBV27	TGTGCCAGCAGTTCCCTCGGGACAGGGGAGAGTGAGCAGTTCTTC	CASSSLGTGESEQFF
NA	TRBJ1-5	NA	TRBV6-5	TGTGCCAGCAGGCCGCGAGGGGGTTATCAGCCCCAGCATTTT	CASRPRGGYQPQHF
NA	TRBJ2-7	TRBD2	TRBV18	TGTGCCAGCTCACCACGGGCTAGCGGGAGGGCCGGCGAGCAGTACTTC	CASSPRASGRAGEQYF
NA	TRBJ2-7	NA	TRBV24-1	TGTGCCACCAGTGATGGCGGCAGGGAACGCTCCTACGAGCAGTACTTC	CATSDGGRERSYEQYF
NA	TRBJ2-7	TRBD2	TRBV6-5	TGTGCCAGCAGCGTGGGGCTAGCGGGAGACGAGCAGTACTTC	CASSVGLAGDEQYF
few	TRBJ2-5	TRBD2	TRBV28	TGTGCCAGCAGTCTCCCACTAGCGGGGGGGCAAGAGACCCAGTACTTC	CASSLPLAGGQETQYF
NA	TRBJ1-2	TRBD1	TRBV7-8	TGTGCCAGCAGCCGGGACAGGGACTATGGCTACACCTTC	CASSRDRDYGYTF
NA	TRBJ1-5	NA	TRBV3-1/TRBV3-2	TGTGCCAGCAGCCAAGATTCGGCCCCGGGTCAGCCCCAGCATTTT	CASSQDSAPGQPQHF
NA	TRBJ2-3	NA	TRBV7-3	TGTGCCAGCAGCTTAGAGGGGGGGCCAGATACGCAGTATTTT	CASSLEGGPDTQYF
once	TRBJ2-5	NA	TRBV5-1	TGCGCCAGCAGCTTGGGCGCGGTCGAGAGCGAGACCCAGTACTTC	CASSLGAVESETQYF
NA	TRBJ2-1	NA	TRBV5-1	TGCGCCAGCAGCTTGGCGGGTAGCCATGAGCAGTTCTTC	CASSLAGSHEQFF
NA	TRBJ1-4	NA	TRBV4-1	TGCGCCAGCAGCCAACGGAGTGGGACTTATGAAAAACTGTTTTTT	CASSQRSGTYEKLFF
NA	TRBJ1-4	NA	TRBV7-9	TGTGCCAGCAGCTTAGAAAGTATTGGCGAAAAACTGTTTTTT	CASSLESIGEKLFF
NA	TRBJ2-5	NA	TRBV5-1	TGCGCCAGCAGCCAGGCCCAAGAGACCCAGTACTTC	CASSQAQETQYF
few	TRBJ1-2	TRBD1	TRBV10-2	TGCGCCAGCAGGGACAGGGGACGATCTTATGGCTACACCTTC	CASRDRGRSYGYTF
NA	TRBJ1-2	NA	TRBV7-2	TGTGCCAGCAGCTTATCCTCGGCCGGGGGGGGAGGAGGCTATGGCTACACCTTC	CASSLSSAGGGGGYGYTF
NA	TRBJ2-1	NA	TRBV15	TGTGCCACCACCGGCGGTCCCGGACATCCCGCCCAAGGTGAGCAGTTCTTC	CATTGGPGHPAQGEQFF
NA	TRBJ2-6	TRBD1	TRBV28	TGTGCCAGCAGAGAGACAGGGGTCGGGGCCAACGTCCTGACTTTC	CASRETGVGANVLTF
NA	TRBJ1-2	NA	TRBV3-1/TRBV3-2	TGTGCCAGCAGCCAAGACTCGACGGCAGGTCCCTATGGCTACACCTTC	CASSQDSTAGPYGYTF
NA	TRBJ2-1	NA	TRBV6-5	TGTGCCAGCAGTTCAAGCCCCGGGACCTACAATGAGCAGTTCTTC	CASSSSPGTYNEQFF
once	TRBJ1-1	NA	TRBV28	TGTGCCAGCAGTTTGGAGACTGAAGCTTTCTTT	CASSLETEAFF
NA	TRBJ1-5	TRBD1	TRBV4-1	TGCGCCAGCAGCCAATTCGGGACAGGGAATCAGCCCCAGCATTTT	CASSQFGTGNQPQHF
NA	TRBJ2-2	NA	TRBV29-1	TGCAGCGTTGAGGGGGCAGTCGGCACCGGGGAGCTGTTTTTT	CSVEGAVGTGELFF
NA	TRBJ2-5	TRBD2	TRBV25-1	TGTGCCAGCAGTGAATCGCTAGCGGGAGCGGAGACCCAGTACTTC	CASSESLAGAETQYF
NA	TRBJ2-7	NA	TRBV20-1	TGCAGTGCTAGTTTTGCGGGAACCCCCTACGAGCAGTACTTC	CSASFAGTPYEQYF
NA	TRBJ1-2	NA	TRBV19	TGTGCCAGTAGTGTATCACCGGTTAACTATGGCTACACCTTC	CASSVSPVNYGYTF
NA	TRBJ2-5	NA	TRBV5-1	TGCGCCAGCAGCTTGAGCGAACTAGCCGGGGAGACCCAGTACTTC	CASSLSELAGETQYF
once	TRBJ2-3	TRBD2	TRBV28	TGTGCCAGCAGTCCATCCGGGACTAGCTCAGATACGCAGTATTTT	CASSPSGTSSDTQYF
NA	TRBJ1-5	NA	TRBV7-2	TGTGCCAGCAGCTTAGCGGCCAATTACCATCAGCCCCAGCATTTT	CASSLAANYHQPQHF
NA	TRBJ2-3	TRBD2	TRBV20-1	TGCAGTGCTAGTGGGGACCTAGCGGGGGGTCCAGATACGCAGTATTTT	CSASGDLAGGPDTQYF
NA	TRBJ1-1	NA	TRBV29-1	TGCAGCGTTGAAGCTGAACAGAACACTGAAGCTTTCTTT	CSVEAEQNTEAFF
NA	TRBJ1-2	NA	TRBV7-9	TGTGCCAGCAGCTATACAGGTGGGCACGGCTACACCTTC	CASSYTGGHGYTF
NA	TRBJ2-1	TRBD2	TRBV28	TGTGCCAGCAGTGAACCCCTAGCGGTTTACAATGAGCAGTTCTTC	CASSEPLAVYNEQFF
NA	TRBJ2-3	TRBD2	TRBV6-5	TGTGCCAGCAGTTACAGGGCGGGGGGTATAACAGATACGCAGTATTTT	CASSYRAGGITDTQYF
NA	TRBJ2-3	NA	TRBV4-3	TGCGCCAGCAGCCAACGTTCCGGGGATACGCAGTATTTT	CASSQRSGDTQYF
NA	TRBJ1-1	TRBD1	TRBV7-3	TGTGCCAGCAGCTCTGACAGGGGGACTGAAGCTTTCTTT	CASSSDRGTEAFF
once	TRBJ2-2	NA	TRBV19	TGTGCCAGTAGTATAGCGGGGAACACCGGGGAGCTGTTTTTT	CASSIAGNTGELFF
NA	TRBJ2-3	TRBD2	TRBV29-1	TGCAGCGTTGTGACGGGACTAGGTGCGACAGATACGCAGTATTTT	CSVVTGLGATDTQYF
few	TRBJ1-2	NA	TRBV27	TGTGCCAGCAGTTCTTACAGGGTCAACTATGGCTACACCTTC	CASSSYRVNYGYTF
NA	TRBJ2-3	NA	TRBV11-2	TGTGCCAGCAGCCCTCCCGCGGCCTCAGATACGCAGTATTTT	CASSPPAASDTQYF
once	TRBJ1-1	NA	TRBV5-1	TGCGCCAGCAGCTTGGCTGGGGGGTTTGAAGCTTTCTTT	CASSLAGGFEAFF
NA	TRBJ2-2	NA	TRBV5-1	TGCGCCAGCAGTTTCGACAGGCCGAACACCGGGGAGCTGTTTTTT	CASSFDRPNTGELFF
NA	TRBJ1-4	NA	TRBV29-1	TGCAGCGTTGAAGGAGACAGGTCCCTAGGTGGAAAACTGTTTTTT	CSVEGDRSLGGKLFF
few	TRBJ2-5	NA	TRBV7-9	TGTGCCAGCAGCCGAGGGCAAGAGACCCAGTACTTC	CASSRGQETQYF
NA	TRBJ1-2	NA	TRBV7-2	TGTGCCAGCAGCACCTACAGGGACCAAGGCTACACCTTC	CASSTYRDQGYTF
NA	TRBJ2-1	TRBD2	TRBV5-1	TGCGCCAGCAGCTTGATCAGCGGGAGTCTGAATGAGCAGTTCTTC	CASSLISGSLNEQFF
NA	TRBJ1-5	NA	TRBV6-2/TRBV6-3	TGTGCCAGCAGTTACTCGATGGGGGCCGGGGTATATAGCAATCAGCCCCAGCATTTT	CASSYSMGAGVYSNQPQHF
few	TRBJ1-2	NA	TRBV6-1	TGTGCCAGCAGTGAAGCGGCCAGCGTCTATGGCTACACCTTC	CASSEAASVYGYTF
NA	TRBJ1-1	NA	TRBV10-3	TGTGCCATCAGTGGGACAGAGGCGGACGGGCACACTGAAGCTTTCTTT	CAISGTEADGHTEAFF
once	TRBJ2-5	NA	TRBV19	TGTGCCAGTAGTGTACAGGTACGAGAGACCCAGTACTTC	CASSVQVRETQYF
NA	TRBJ1-1	TRBD1	TRBV28	TGTGCCAGCAGTTTACCCGGGACAGCAAATTATGAAGCTTTCTTT	CASSLPGTANYEAFF
NA	TRBJ2-3	TRBD2	TRBV5-1	TGCGCCAGCGCGACTAGCGGGAGTGCAGATACGCAGTATTTT	CASATSGSADTQYF
once	TRBJ1-6	TRBD1	TRBV3-1/TRBV3-2	TGTGCCAGCAGACAAAAAAGGACAGGGTATCATTCACCCCTCCACTTT	CASRQKRTGYHSPLHF
many	TRBJ1-1	NA	TRBV11-2	TGTGCCAGCGGGGAGACAGGTAACACTGAAGCTTTCTTT	CASGETGNTEAFF
NA	TRBJ1-3	NA	TRBV16	TGTGCCAGCAGCCAAGTACCCCCAGGCACTCACTCTGGAAACACCATATATTTT	CASSQVPPGTHSGNTIYF
NA	TRBJ1-3	TRBD1	TRBV28	TGTGCCAGCAGTTTCCACGGACAGGTCTCTGGAAACACCATATATTTT	CASSFHGQVSGNTIYF
NA	TRBJ1-3	NA	TRBV5-1	TGCGCCAGCCGCGCCGAATTGAACTCTGGAAACACCATATATTTT	CASRAELNSGNTIYF
NA	TRBJ2-3	TRBD2	TRBV5-1	TGCGCCAGCAGCTCGACTAGCGGGGGATCCACAGATACGCAGTATTTT	CASSSTSGGSTDTQYF
NA	TRBJ2-3	NA	TRBV6-4	TGTGCCAGCAGTGACCGAGGGAGCACAGATACGCAGTATTTT	CASSDRGSTDTQYF
NA	TRBJ1-6	NA	TRBV3-1/TRBV3-2	TGTGCCAGCAGACAGGGCCCAGGGCATAATTCACCCCTCCACTTT	CASRQGPGHNSPLHF